This T cell receptor beta chain comes out of a study of blood T cell repertoires in COVID-19 (dated by TCRdb to between 2020 and 2021). Background for the entire study: Samples covering the acute and convalescent phases of COVID-19 were provided by collaborators in the United States, Italy and Spain. The prospective study material was composed of cDNA or gDNA derived from T cells, B-cell-depleted T cells, or PBMCs. Deeply sampled blood TCRbeta repertoires from subjects exposed to, actively infected with, or recovered from COVID-19 were included in the dataset. The repertoires were released in a freely available public database meant as a resource for research on the immune response to SARS-CoV-2. The samples were drawn from the first 160 participants of the ongoing ImmuneRACE study and from over 950 subjects provided by 6 global collaborators. Nearly every sample came with metadata listing a de-identified subject ID, COVID-19 status, age in years and sex. Where HLA class I and class II types were available, the types were taken from metadata supplied by the sample provider, not from assay-based typing. The paper's findings and limits, for the study overall: The amount of clinical and demographic metadata varied by source and participant and was provided uncurated.

In the prospective study, participants were roughly 18 to 89 years old, resided in fewer than 25 geographic areas of the United States, and were enrolled through a virtual design. In the prospective study, cohorts were assigned on the basis of participant-reported clinical history obtained from a screening survey and a study questionnaire. For ImmuneRACE Cohort 3, a participant was defined as recovered based on two consecutive negative NP/OP PCR tests, clearance by a healthcare professional, or resolution of symptoms. In the prospective study, whole blood, serum and a nasopharyngeal or oropharyngeal swab were collected from each participant by mobile phlebotomists. Prospective study participants could optionally give additional blood draws and questionnaires over an approximately 2-month period. Before DNA extraction, blood samples from the prospective study were shipped at room temperature or frozen.

The CDR3, from cysteine to phenylalanine, totals 13 residues. Only the CDR3 DNA stays, 39 bases, in frame from base 1. V lost 9 bases and J lost 3 bases, and the count of bases not matched to a germline gene is 8. Looking up the germline V gene (reference sequence) yields CDR1 SGHNT and CDR2 YYREEE. TCRbeta CDR3 regions were amplified from genomic DNA by means of the immunoSEQ Assay, a bias-controlled multiplex PCR. On the authors' methods: Nucleated cell counts per sample were estimated from amplification of reference gene primers within the assay. Sequence reads were collapsed and filtered to measure the absolute abundance of every unique TCRbeta CDR3 rearrangement. For each sample, productive Simpson clonality was calculated as the square root of Simpson's diversity index over productive rearrangements. Not all clones reach the TCRdb copy of this immuneACCESS table, which keeps in-frame sequences only. Checked studies attribute under half of the gap to unresolved V genes and leave the rest unexplained. That table gives V, J and clone size, and the DNA gave D and trimming. Across this sample there are over 110,000 clones, with around 87% seen only once. Around 11% of the sample goes to the ten largest clones.

This clone was found once. Its antigen is not yet known. Base qualities are not recorded, but no much larger clone differs from it by a single base. This chain joins TRBV5-4 to TRBJ1-2; 7 bases in the junction line up with TRBD1. The sequenced material came from PBMCs or T cells enriched from blood (not recorded which). The sequence derives from a man aged 60 to 75 who had recovered from COVID-19. The DNA reads as follows: TGTGCCACAAAGGGGGCCAAGGACTATGGCTACACCTTC. Its protein product is CATKGAKDYGYTF.